This entry features one TCR beta chain sequence. This specimen belongs to a study of shared clonotypes between healthy human individuals. TCRdb's copy holds only in-frame clones and misses some; the assay was immunoSEQ multiplex PCR. The sample shows approximately 2,200,000 clones, 85% to 95% of them seen only once. This CDR3 contains 18 residues. Germline-derived CDR1 and CDR2 are WNHNN and SYGVQD (reference sequence). V lost 6 bases, J lost 6 bases, and 15 bases stayed unmatched. Only CD45RO-negative cells positively selected for CCR7 counted as naive CD8 cells, so terminally differentiated effector memory CD45RA+ cells were excluded.

Sequenced material: naive CD8+ T cells from PBMCs. The V call is TRBV10-1, the J call TRBJ2-2; 11 nucleotides line up with TRBD2. The source of this sequence is a man in his late teens or twenties in good health. Some clones in this sample may be carry-over from other donors' samples. CDR3 sequence (DNA): TGCGCCAGCAGCCCCGTCCGGAAACTAGCGGGAGAAGCCGGGGAGCTGTTTTTT. Amino acids: CASSPVRKLAGEAGELFF.